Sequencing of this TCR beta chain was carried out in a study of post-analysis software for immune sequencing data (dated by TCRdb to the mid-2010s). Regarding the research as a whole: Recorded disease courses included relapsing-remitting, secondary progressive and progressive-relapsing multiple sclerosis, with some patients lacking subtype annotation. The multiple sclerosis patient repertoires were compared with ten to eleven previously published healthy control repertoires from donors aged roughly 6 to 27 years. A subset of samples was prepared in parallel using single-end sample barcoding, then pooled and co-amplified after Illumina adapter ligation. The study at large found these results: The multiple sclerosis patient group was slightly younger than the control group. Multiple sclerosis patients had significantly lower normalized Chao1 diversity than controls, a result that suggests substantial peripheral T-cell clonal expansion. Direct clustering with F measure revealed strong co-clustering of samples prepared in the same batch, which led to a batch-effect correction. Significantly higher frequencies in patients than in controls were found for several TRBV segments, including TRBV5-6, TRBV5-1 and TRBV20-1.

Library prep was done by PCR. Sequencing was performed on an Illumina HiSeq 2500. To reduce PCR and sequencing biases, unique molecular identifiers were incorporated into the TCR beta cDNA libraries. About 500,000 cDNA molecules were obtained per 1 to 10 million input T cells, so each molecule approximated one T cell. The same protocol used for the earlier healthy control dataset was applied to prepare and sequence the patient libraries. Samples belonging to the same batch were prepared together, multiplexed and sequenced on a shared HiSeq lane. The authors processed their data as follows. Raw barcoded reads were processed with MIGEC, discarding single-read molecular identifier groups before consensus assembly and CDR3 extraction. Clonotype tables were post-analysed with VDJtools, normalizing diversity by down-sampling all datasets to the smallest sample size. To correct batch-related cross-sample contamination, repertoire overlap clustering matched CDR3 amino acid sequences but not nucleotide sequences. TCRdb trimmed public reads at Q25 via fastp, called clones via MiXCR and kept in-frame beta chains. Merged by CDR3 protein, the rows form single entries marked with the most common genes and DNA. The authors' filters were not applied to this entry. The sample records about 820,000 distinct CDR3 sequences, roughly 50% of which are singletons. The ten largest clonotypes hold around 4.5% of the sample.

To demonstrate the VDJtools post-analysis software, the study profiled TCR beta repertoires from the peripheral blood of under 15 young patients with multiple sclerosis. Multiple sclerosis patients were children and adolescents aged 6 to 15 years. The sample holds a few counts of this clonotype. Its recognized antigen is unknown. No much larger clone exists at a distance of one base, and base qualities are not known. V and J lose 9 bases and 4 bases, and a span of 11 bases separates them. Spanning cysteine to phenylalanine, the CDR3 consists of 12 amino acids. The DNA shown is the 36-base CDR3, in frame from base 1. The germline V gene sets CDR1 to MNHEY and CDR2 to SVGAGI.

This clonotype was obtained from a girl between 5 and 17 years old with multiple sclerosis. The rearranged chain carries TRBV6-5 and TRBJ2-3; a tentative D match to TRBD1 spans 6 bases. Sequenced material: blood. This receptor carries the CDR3 CARIRTADTQYF. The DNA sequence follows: TGTGCCAGGATCCGGACAGCAGATACGCAGTATTTT.